Presented here are 2 T cell receptor beta chains from one specimen sequenced in a study of human T cells and chemical hapten exposure. One entry per CDR3 protein results from TCRdb running MiXCR on the RACE reads. This sample carries approximately 350,000 distinct CDR3 sequences, around 7% of them seen once, and the ten largest clones take 8.4%. Time point indicated: patch test 1, 2 weeks after DPC sensitization. Specified treatment: therapeutic diphenylcyclopropenone sensitization with weekly scalp DPC. The input for sequencing was whole blood, taken in connection with sensitization to the hapten diphenylcyclopropenone (DPC). These receptors came from a woman aged 18-30 years with alopecia areata. Some clones in this sample may be carry-over from other donors' samples.

This clonotype was seen ten or more times. CDR3 in DNA: TGTGCCAGCAGCCACCCCCGGGACAGGGGGCTTTTGGCCCAGCATTTT. This encodes CASSHPRDRGLLAQHF. The V gene is TRBV3-1, the J gene TRBJ1-5; 12 bases line up with TRBD1. The CDR3 length is 16 residues. Germline lookup yields CDR1 LGHDT and CDR2 YNNKEL (reference sequence). With V trimmed by 3 bases and J by 11 bases, 11 bases remained unmatched.

This clonotype was seen repeatedly, ten times or more. J is TRBJ2-6 and V is TRBV4-1; the match to TRBD1 covers 10 bases. Germline CDR1 reads MGHRA; CDR2 reads YSYEKL. The trim removed 3 bases at V and 0 bases at J, leaving 5 bases unmatched. The CDR3 is 18 amino acids. CDR3 nucleotides: TGCGCCAGCAGCCACGACAGGGGGCTTACCTCTGGGGCCAACGTCCTGACTTTC. It is translated as CASSHDRGLTSGANVLTF.